This is a list of T cell receptor beta chains from one sample in a study of T-cell memory formation after mild COVID-19. A single record per CDR3 protein comes from TCRdb applying MiXCR to the 5' RACE reads. Among 580,000 or so distinct CDR3 sequences listed, 15% to 20% were seen once. Sequencing was performed on PBMCs or a T cell subset sorted from them (not recorded which). These receptor sequences come from an adult woman who had mild COVID-19 (a few samples of this study predate the infection). Cell type and time point are not known. Both conserved end residues are part of each CDR3. The D gene is left open where the match is weak. Size tells how often a clone was seen (once, few, many) or the class of an expanded clone, and some rows leave it out.

V: TRBV12-3/TRBV12-4; J: TRBJ1-5; length: 12; D: NA; size: NA; CDR3: CASSYGGRAQHF; DNA: TGTGCCAGCAGTTACGGGGGCCGGGCCCAGCATTTT
V: TRBV18; J: TRBJ1-5; length: 16; D: NA; size: few; CDR3: CASSPAGPAGFVPQHF; DNA: TGTGCCAGCTCACCAGCCGGTCCCGCGGGATTTGTGCCCCAGCATTTT
V: TRBV6-6; J: TRBJ1-2; length: 14; D: NA; size: NA; CDR3: CASSYPSKTNGYTF; DNA: TGTGCCAGCAGTTACCCATCGAAGACCAATGGCTACACCTTC
V: TRBV6-1; J: TRBJ2-3; length: 15; D: TRBD2; size: NA; CDR3: CASTRLAGERDTQYF; DNA: TGTGCCAGCACCCGACTAGCGGGGGAACGAGATACGCAGTATTTT
V: TRBV12-3/TRBV12-4; J: TRBJ1-2; length: 18; D: NA; size: few; CDR3: CASSSPPGDSRINYGYTF; DNA: TGTGCCAGCAGTTCCCCCCCGGGAGACAGCCGCATTAACTATGGCTACACCTTC
V: TRBV10-3; J: TRBJ2-1; length: 13; D: NA; size: many; CDR3: CATEGVSLNEQFF; DNA: TGTGCCACCGAGGGGGTATCCCTCAATGAGCAGTTCTTC
V: TRBV6-5; J: TRBJ1-6; length: 14; D: NA; size: NA; CDR3: CASSFRRGNSPLHF; DNA: TGTGCCAGCAGTTTCCGGAGGGGAAATTCACCCCTCCACTTT
V: TRBV7-2; J: TRBJ1-5; length: 14; D: NA; size: NA; CDR3: CASSFSQGNQPQHF; DNA: TGTGCCAGCAGCTTTTCACAGGGCAATCAGCCCCAGCATTTT
V: TRBV20-1; J: TRBJ2-7; length: 13; D: NA; size: few; CDR3: CSARFTGSHEQYF; DNA: TGCAGTGCTAGATTTACAGGGTCCCACGAGCAGTACTTC
V: TRBV7-2; J: TRBJ1-6; length: 16; D: TRBD1; size: few; CDR3: CASSFGTQGANSPLHF; DNA: TGTGCCAGCAGCTTCGGTACCCAGGGGGCTAATTCACCCCTCCACTTT
V: TRBV21-1; J: TRBJ2-7; length: 16; D: NA; size: NA; CDR3: CASTPSEGRATYEQYF; DNA: TGTGCCAGCACCCCATCGGAAGGCAGGGCGACTTACGAGCAGTACTTC
V: TRBV19; J: TRBJ2-3; length: 15; D: NA; size: NA; CDR3: CATETRETRTDTQYF; DNA: TGTGCCACCGAAACCCGGGAGACCCGCACAGATACGCAGTATTTT
V: TRBV2; J: TRBJ2-2; length: 16; D: NA; size: NA; CDR3: CASSAASPANTGELFF; DNA: TGTGCCAGCAGTGCTGCCAGCCCTGCGAACACCGGGGAGCTGTTTTTT
V: TRBV9; J: TRBJ2-2; length: 15; D: NA; size: many; CDR3: CASSPGATNTGELFF; DNA: TGTGCCAGCAGCCCCGGGGCCACGAACACCGGGGAGCTGTTTTTT
V: TRBV6-6; J: TRBJ1-5; length: 15; D: NA; size: few; CDR3: CASRTGTNSNQPQHF; DNA: TGTGCCAGCAGGACCGGGACAAATAGCAATCAGCCCCAGCATTTT
V: TRBV5-5; J: TRBJ1-4; length: 17; D: TRBD1; size: NA; CDR3: CASSWGQFLATNEKLFF; DNA: TGTGCCAGCAGCTGGGGACAGTTCCTTGCAACTAATGAAAAACTGTTTTTT
V: TRBV7-3; J: TRBJ2-2; length: 17; D: TRBD2; size: NA; CDR3: CASSSTRGGAGTGELFF; DNA: TGTGCCAGCAGCTCCACCCGCGGGGGGGCCGGCACCGGGGAGCTGTTTTTT
V: TRBV7-9; J: TRBJ2-1; length: 19; D: NA; size: few; CDR3: CASSFSPDAEGSSYNEQFF; DNA: TGTGCCAGCAGCTTTTCCCCTGACGCGGAGGGGAGCTCCTACAATGAGCAGTTCTTC
V: TRBV6-1; J: TRBJ1-1; length: 16; D: TRBD1; size: few; CDR3: CASSTRQGAMNTEAFF; DNA: TGTGCCAGCAGTACACGACAGGGGGCTATGAACACTGAAGCTTTCTTT
V: TRBV3-1; J: TRBJ2-3; length: 15; D: TRBD2; size: NA; CDR3: CASSLSTSGADTQYF; DNA: TGTGCCAGCAGCCTTTCGACTAGCGGGGCAGATACGCAGTATTTT
V: TRBV5-1; J: TRBJ2-7; length: 15; D: TRBD2; size: few; CDR3: CASSSLAGGPVEQYF; DNA: TGCGCCAGCAGCTCCCTAGCGGGGGGGCCGGTAGAGCAGTACTTC
V: TRBV6-2/TRBV6-3; J: TRBJ1-1; length: 17; D: NA; size: once; CDR3: CASSYSYRVEGNTEAFF; DNA: TGTGCCAGCAGTTACTCCTACAGGGTGGAGGGGAACACTGAAGCTTTCTTT